The 28 T cell receptor beta chains below all came from one sample that was sequenced in a study of beta chain features in type 1 diabetes (dated by TCRdb to the late 2010s). The method behind the library was the immunoSEQ multiplex PCR assay. All of the isolated RNA was reverse transcribed with the High Capacity cDNA Reverse Transcription Kit, so expressed TCRB transcripts were sequenced. As stored in TCRdb, this immuneACCESS dataset retains in-frame rearrangements with V and J assigned. A fraction of the clones does not appear; measured against another copy, unresolved V genes explain less than half of the discrepancy, and the remainder lacks a known reason. This sample is represented by roughly 150,000 clones; around 10% of them were singletons. The ten largest clones represent approximately 2% of the sample. The specimen was central memory CD4+ T cells from blood. These receptors came from a man aged 18 to 29 in good health.

The V call is TRBV7-2, the J call TRBJ1-5; TRBD1 is a possible D gene (5 bases). Germline loops: CDR1 SGHTA, CDR2 FQGNSA. Trimming took off 0 bases at V and 2 bases at J, with 11 bases between the two ends. This CDR3 comprises 16 residues. The CDR3 region has the DNA TGTGCCAGCAGCTTAGCTCGGGGGTCGGGCAATCAGCCCCAGCATTTT. Protein: CASSLARGSGNQPQHF. The whole variable domain, remainder taken from reference TRBV7-2 and TRBJ1-5, is GAGVSQSPSNKVTEKGKDVELRCDPISGHTALYWYRQSLGQGLEFLIYFQGNSAPDKSGLPSDRFSAERTGGSVSTLTIQRTQQEDSAVYLCASSLARGSGNQPQHFGDGTRLSIL.

This clone was detected a few times. The rearrangement joins TRBV18 to TRBJ2-1, with 12 bases identical to TRBD2. The germline V gene encodes CDR1 KGHSH and CDR2 LQKENI. V gave up 3 bases and J gave up 10 bases; unmatched junction bases: 7. The CDR3 length is 15 residues. The CDR3 nucleotides are TGTGCCAGCTCACCCTCCTTACTAGCGGGGGGCGAGCAGTTCTTC. This codes for CASSPSLLAGGEQFF.

This clone has a handful of counts. This sample includes further DNA sequences coding for the same CDR3. The chain combines TRBV6-1 with TRBJ2-5; D gene unclear. V gave up 1 base and J gave up 1 base, with 7 bases separating them. The CDR3 runs 14 residues. Per germline, CDR1 MNHNS and CDR2 SASEGT. The CDR3 sequence is CASSEGGSQETQYF. As DNA, the CDR3 is TGTGCCAGCAGTGAAGGCGGCAGCCAAGAGACCCAGTACTTC.

The chain joins TRBV28 to TRBJ1-1; D is uncertain. The CDR3 consists of 15 residues. The germline V and J ends were trimmed by 4 bases and 0 bases, with 12 bases remaining between them. Germline lookup yields CDR1 MDHEN and CDR2 SYDVKM. The CDR3 nucleotides are TGTGCCAGCAGTTCGGCAGGAGCGGTGAACACTGAAGCTTTCTTT. Translation: CASSSAGAVNTEAFF.

Only a few counts were recorded for this clone. V usage is TRBV19 and J usage is TRBJ2-7; 10 bases align to TRBD1. The V segment lost 5 bases and the J segment 3 bases; nucleotides outside the gene matches: 4. The germline V gene encodes CDR1 LNHDA and CDR2 SQIVND (reference sequence). This CDR3 contains 14 residues. DNA for the CDR3: TGTGCCAGTAGTGGGACAGGGGTAGGCTACGAGCAGTACTTC. This codes for CASSGTGVGYEQYF.

The CDR3 here is CASSEQGQGVYEQYF. The DNA of the CDR3 is TGTGCCAGCAGCGAACAGGGACAGGGGGTCTACGAGCAGTACTTC. The chain employs TRBV6-6 and TRBJ2-7; 11 bases map to TRBD1. V gave up 6 bases and J gave up 3 bases; unmatched junction bases: 7. The germline V gene encodes CDR1 MNHNY and CDR2 SVGAGI (reference sequence). The length of the CDR3 is 15 residues.

Only a few counts were recorded for this clone. The J gene is TRBJ2-5, the V gene TRBV5-1, with D perhaps matching TRBD1 (6 bases). CDR3 length: 14 residues. The V end was cut by 4 bases, the J end by 5 bases, with 15 bases between. Germline V lookup: CDR1 SGHRS, CDR2 YFSETQ. In DNA, the CDR3 is TGCGCCAGCAGCAATCCGGGACACGGGGAGACCCAGTACTTC. Its translation is CASSNPGHGETQYF.

This chain uses TRBV27 with TRBJ2-5; D gene unclear. The V end was cut by 2 bases, the J end by 5 bases, with 0 bases between. Germline CDR1 and CDR2: MNHEY and SMNVEV (reference sequence). The CDR3 has 10 amino acids. CDR3 loop: CASSLETQYF. CDR3 nucleotides: TGTGCCAGCAGTTTAGAGACCCAGTACTTC.

The chain carries TRBV7-9 and TRBJ2-3; unclear D gene. CDR1 is SEHNR, CDR2 FQNEAQ, per germline (reference sequence). Deletions cut 2 bases from V and 5 bases from J, with 11 bases between. This CDR3 comprises 14 residues. CDR3 in amino acids: CASSLNSYEDTQYF. CDR3 in DNA: TGTGCCAGCAGCTTAAACTCTTATGAAGATACGCAGTATTTT.

Only a few counts were recorded for this clone. This chain connects TRBV29-1 to TRBJ1-5; D is ambiguous. This CDR3 contains 14 residues. Trimming pared 4 bases from V and 0 bases from J, leaving 10 bases between. Germline V gene data show CDR1 as SQVTM and CDR2 as ANQGSEA. CDR3 nucleotides: TGCAGCGTTGTGAGTGCCAATAGCAATCAGCCCCAGCATTTT. This translates into CSVVSANSNQPQHF.

This clone showed up just a few times. This clone may be a read error of a much larger clone one base away. The chain has TRBV5-6 and TRBJ1-2; D perhaps matches TRBD1 (5 bases). The germline V and J ends were trimmed by 2 bases and 7 bases, with 6 bases remaining between them. This CDR3 comprises 11 residues. CDR1 and CDR2 (germline): SGHDT, YYEEEE. DNA of the CDR3: TGTGCCAGCAGCTTAAGGGGTGGCTACACCTTC. This gives the protein CASSLRGGYTF.

This clone came up a few times. The chain links TRBV28 to TRBJ1-5; the match to TRBD1 covers 9 bases. J lost 2 bases, V lost 6 bases, and 8 bases had no gene match. This CDR3 is built from 16 residues. Germline values: CDR1 MDHEN, CDR2 SYDVKM. The CDR3: CASRPLRTGGNQPQHF. The CDR3 nucleotides read TGTGCCAGCAGACCACTACGGACAGGGGGCAATCAGCCCCAGCATTTT.

The V and J genes are TRBV7-8 and TRBJ2-7; TRBD2 might be the D (7 bases). Trimming cost V 1 base and J 1 base, with 11 bases left between them. CDR3 size: 15 residues. Germline V gives CDR1 SGHVS, CDR2 FQNEAQ. The CDR3 reads CASSLDAGASYEQYF. The CDR3 DNA follows: TGTGCCAGCAGCTTAGACGCGGGGGCATCCTACGAGCAGTACTTC.

The chain recombines TRBV7-9 with TRBJ2-4; D is undetermined. CDR3 length: 15 amino acids. The V end lost 0 bases, the J end lost 0 bases, and 6 bases lay between the germline ends. Germline loops: CDR1 SEHNR, CDR2 FQNEAQ (reference sequence). CDR3 in amino acids: CASSLASLAKNIQYF. The DNA for the CDR3 is TGTGCCAGCAGCTTAGCGAGCTTAGCCAAAAACATTCAGTACTTC.

The gene calls are TRBV28 and TRBJ2-7; D is unclear. The CDR3 contains 12 residues. CDR1 MDHEN and CDR2 SYDVKM come from the germline V gene. Deletions cut 11 bases from V and 2 bases from J, with 13 bases between. CDR3 DNA sequence: TGTGCCGCCCTTGGGCCGGCCTACGAGCAGTACTTC. This encodes CAALGPAYEQYF.

The V gene is TRBV5-6, the J gene TRBJ2-5; unclear D gene. V lost 4 bases and J 2 bases, leaving 18 bases between the germline ends. Germline V CDR1 and CDR2: SGHDT, YYEEEE. CDR3 length: 16 amino acids. Here the CDR3 DNA reads TGTGCCAGCAGCCCTTACCACGCAGGAGTACAAGAGACCCAGTACTTC. Amino acid sequence: CASSPYHAGVQETQYF.

As regards this clone: Likely a read error: the CDR3 ends without its conserved phenylalanine or tryptophan. The DNA is left out, because the CDR3 cannot be placed on it with certainty; the CDR3 is given as TCRdb lists it. The chain joins TRBV5-1 to TRBJ1-4; the table assigns TRBD1, which was not confirmed against the DNA. Inclusive of both ends, the CDR3 amounts to 8 amino acids. Germline V gene sequence: CDR1 SGHRS, CDR2 YFSETQ. CDR3 amino acids: CASSPQGN.

In its sample, this clone was seen many times. Other DNA variants within this sample encode the same CDR3. The chain combines TRBV7-2 with TRBJ2-1; no firm D call. There are 11 residues in the CDR3. The germline V gene has CDR1 SGHTA and CDR2 FQGNSA. The germline V and J ends were trimmed by 3 bases and 4 bases, with 1 base remaining between them. In nucleotides, the CDR3 is TGTGCCAGCAGCTTTTACAATGAGCAGTTCTTC. Amino acids: CASSFYNEQFF.

This clone was detected ten times or more. The V gene is TRBV19, the J gene TRBJ2-3; no clear D gene. The length of the CDR3 is 14 residues. Germline loops: CDR1 LNHDA, CDR2 SQIVND (reference sequence). V was shortened by 0 bases and J by 8 bases, with 12 bases between the two germline ends. Written as DNA, the CDR3 is TGTGCCAGTAGTATAGAAGGATTGGTCGGTACGCAGTATTTT. It yields the protein CASSIEGLVGTQYF.

The V and J genes are TRBV29-1 and TRBJ2-7; D is possibly TRBD1 (8 bases). The V gene lost 7 bases and the J gene lost 4 bases, with 23 bases spanning the gap. The CDR3 spans 15 residues. Germline assignment: CDR1 SQVTM and CDR2 ANQGSEA. CDR3 sequence reads: CSARSGTGGIYEQYF. Here the CDR3 DNA reads TGCAGCGCCCGAAGCGGGACAGGAGGAATTTACGAGCAGTACTTC.

Only a few counts were recorded for this clone. V and J are TRBV7-2 and TRBJ1-5; no reliable D call. Looked up from germline, CDR1 is SGHTA and CDR2 is FQGNSA. The V end was cut by 1 base, the J end by 3 bases, with 10 bases between. This CDR3 comprises 15 residues. CDR3 region: CASSLGVSNNQPQHF. CDR3 DNA sequence: TGTGCCAGCAGCTTAGGCGTCAGCAACAATCAGCCCCAGCATTTT.

The chain combines TRBV18 with TRBJ2-3; 9 bases agree with TRBD2. Per the germline V gene, CDR1 is KGHSH and CDR2 is LQKENI. The trim removed 6 bases at V and 1 base at J, leaving 2 bases unmatched. CDR3 length: 14 residues. In nucleotides, the CDR3 is TGTGCCAGCTCTCCTAGCGGGGGCACAGATACGCAGTATTTT. As protein: CASSPSGGTDTQYF.

This clone was observed a handful of times. The rearrangement uses TRBV28 and TRBJ2-5; tentative D call: TRBD2 (5 bases). The CDR3 runs to 12 residues. CDR1 is MDHEN, CDR2 SYDVKM, per germline. Deletions cut 6 bases from V and 5 bases from J, with 10 bases between. CDR3 in DNA: TGTGCCAGCAGCCCTAGGGAGGAGACCCAGTACTTC. It codes for CASSPREETQYF.

The CDR3 DNA sequence: TGCAGCGTTGGGACAGGGCCTGCAACTAATGAAAAACTGTTTTTT. Residues: CSVGTGPATNEKLFF. The chain recombines TRBV29-1 with TRBJ1-4; 8 bases are shared with TRBD1. J lost 0 bases, V lost 4 bases, and 4 bases had no gene match. Germline values: CDR1 SQVTM, CDR2 ANQGSEA. The CDR3 contains 15 residues.

This clone was observed a few times. This chain joins TRBV11-1 and TRBJ2-5; D is uncertain. Trimming took 4 bases from V and 4 from J, leaving 10 bases between them. This CDR3 is 13 amino acids long. Per the germline V gene, CDR1 is SGHAT and CDR2 is FQDESV (reference sequence). CDR3 in amino acids: CASSSRPPETQYF. DNA for the CDR3: TGTGCCAGCAGCTCGAGGCCTCCAGAGACCCAGTACTTC.

The chain is built from TRBV15 and TRBJ1-6; 11 bases agree with TRBD1. This CDR3 has 16 residues. CDR1 LNHNV and CDR2 YYDKDF come from the germline V gene (reference sequence). V shed 3 bases and J 6 bases; nucleotides not matched to a gene: 4. As DNA, the CDR3 is TGTGCCACCAGCAGGGACAGGGGGCAGAGTAATTCACCCCTCCACTTT. Its translation is CATSRDRGQSNSPLHF.

There are a few counts of this clone. This rearrangement joins TRBV7-2 to TRBJ2-6; TRBD2 aligns across 10 bases. The CDR3 length is 18 residues. Germline V gene data show CDR1 as SGHTA and CDR2 as FQGNSA. Trimming at V came to 2 bases and at J to 0 bases, leaving 4 bases not matched to a gene. CDR3: CASSLPTSGRSGANVLTF. The CDR3 region has the DNA TGTGCCAGCAGCTTACCGACTAGCGGGCGCTCTGGGGCCAACGTCCTGACTTTC.

The genes are TRBV7-2 and TRBJ2-7; TRBD2 agrees at 7 bases. V was pared by 1 base and J by 0 bases, with 3 bases of the junction left unmatched. The CDR3 runs 15 residues. Germline V lookup: CDR1 SGHTA, CDR2 FQGNSA. The CDR3 here is CASSLDWTSSYEQYF. The CDR3 DNA is TGTGCCAGCAGCTTAGATTGGACTAGCTCCTACGAGCAGTACTTC.